This T cell receptor beta chain was captured by sequencing in a study of PD-1 blockade in classical Hodgkin lymphoma. A single count supports this clone. TCRdb's table, derived via immunoSEQ multiplex PCR, lists solely in-frame clones and lacks some. In the table there are 45,000 to 55,000 clones, just under 75% of which are singletons. The patients all showed relapse after autologous stem cell transplantation, while their brentuximab vedotin exposure varied. The V end was cut by 1 base, the J end by 6 bases, with 12 bases between. CDR1 and CDR2 (germline): SEHNR, FQNEAQ (reference sequence). This CDR3 is built from 15 residues.

This chain connects TRBV7-9 to TRBJ1-4; D is unresolved. The source is a human donor with classical Hodgkin lymphoma. Sequencing used peripheral blood mononuclear cells (PBMCs), obtained before the second cycle of nivolumab. The CDR3 DNA reads TGTGCCAGCAGCTTAGTACCAGGAAGGGATGAAAAACTGTTTTTT. Translating it yields CASSLVPGRDEKLFF.